This TCR beta chain was sequenced in a study of blood T cell repertoires in COVID-19. Clones were sequenced by immunoSEQ multiplex PCR, and TCRdb holds only the in-frame ones, with some missing. The repertoire consists of about 140,000 clones, with about 82% occurring once and the leading ten covering approximately 8%. Germline CDR1 SGHRS, CDR2 YFSETQ. The J segment lost 7 bases and the V segment lost 4 bases, leaving 7 bases of the junction unmatched. This CDR3 is 14 amino acids long. The sequenced sample was peripheral blood. The TCR comes from a woman aged 55-69 years with acute or convalescent COVID-19. The chain joins TRBV5-1 to TRBJ1-5, with TRBD1 identical over 8 bases. The CDR3 region is CASSGGQGGQPQHF. DNA for the CDR3: TGCGCCAGCAGCGGCGGACAGGGCGGGCAGCCCCAGCATTTT.